The 3 T cell receptor beta chains below were found in one sample sequenced in a study of spatial heterogeneity in lung cancer. Sample time point: sample taken at primary tumor resection. The study sequenced unsorted whole RNA from tumor, nontumor lung or frozen PBMC. MiXCR was run by TCRdb on the 5' RACE reads, yielding one entry per CDR3 protein. Here the sample spans more than 9,000 distinct CDR3 sequences, 5.5% to 7.5% being singletons. This specimen consisted of normal lung tissue next to the tumor, obtained at surgery. Receptors originate from a male donor with early-stage non-small cell lung cancer.

Relative to its sample, this clonotype is medium-sized. This chain uses TRBV6-1 with TRBJ1-1; 11 bases match TRBD1. The V and J ends lost 6 bases and 8 bases, in that order; junction bases with no gene match: 5. The CDR3 totals 13 residues. Germline V gene lookup returns CDR1 MNHNS and CDR2 SASEGT. Written as DNA, the CDR3 is TGTGCCAGCAGATTTGGACAGGGGGCCGAAGCTTTCTTT. This sequence encodes CASRFGQGAEAFF.

The genes are TRBV9 and TRBJ2-3, with D possibly being TRBD2 (5 bases). The V gene lost 2 bases and the J gene lost 4 bases, with 8 bases spanning the gap. Germline V lookup: CDR1 SGDLS, CDR2 YYNGEE. The CDR3 contains 13 residues. The DNA of the CDR3 is TGTGCCAGCAGCGTGGAGGTCCCAGATACGCAGTATTTT. Amino acid sequence: CASSVEVPDTQYF.

The sample holds many counts of this clonotype. Here the CDR3 reads CASSLNRGWGKGQPQHF. The CDR3 DNA reads TGTGCCAGCAGCTTAAACAGAGGCTGGGGGAAGGGTCAGCCCCAGCATTTT. The rearrangement joins TRBV7-2 to TRBJ1-5, with D perhaps matching TRBD1 (5 bases). Germline-derived CDR1 and CDR2 are SGHTA and FQGNSA. This CDR3 is built from 17 residues. V was cut by 2 bases and J by 6 bases, with 20 bases left in between.